These 24 T cell receptor beta chains came from one sample sequenced in a study of shared clonotypes between healthy human individuals. Sequenced by immunoSEQ multiplex PCR; TCRdb stores in-frame clones only, minus some. The table has some 1 million clones, 60% to 80% seen once. The sample taken for sequencing was memory CD4+ T cells sorted from blood. Subset specified: CD45RA-negative fraction. Every receptor here comes from a man between 18 and 29 years old in good health.

CDR3 coding DNA: TGTGCCAGTAGTATTCGGACAGCCAATAATTACGAGCAGTACTTC. Translating it yields CASSIRTANNYEQYF. V usage is TRBV19 and J usage is TRBJ2-7; D might be TRBD1 (6 bases). V was shortened by 3 bases and J by 4 bases, with 16 bases between the two germline ends. This CDR3 has 15 amino acids. From germline, CDR1 is LNHDA and CDR2 SQIVND (reference sequence).

To note about this clone: Distinct nucleotide sequences in the sample also encode this CDR3. V gene TRBV29-1 combines with J gene TRBJ2-7; TRBD1 aligns across 8 bases. The V gene end was trimmed by 7 bases and the J gene end by 2 bases; junction bases not matched to a gene: 1. From germline, CDR1 is SQVTM and CDR2 ANQGSEA. The CDR3 contains 11 residues. The CDR3 coding sequence is TGCAGCGCAGGGGGCCCCTACGAGCAGTACTTC. Its protein product is CSAGGPYEQYF.

This clone was counted between two and nine times. The V and J genes are TRBV7-2 and TRBJ1-1; D is possibly TRBD1 (5 bases). The CDR3 contains 12 residues. Germline lookup yields CDR1 SGHTA and CDR2 FQGNSA. V dropped 2 bases and J dropped 11 bases, with 12 bases sitting between them. DNA of the CDR3: TGTGCCAGCAGCTTAAGGACAATGCGGGCTTTCTTT. Residues: CASSLRTMRAFF. Combining the CDR3 with reference TRBV7-2 and TRBJ1-1 gives the whole variable domain GAGVSQSPSNKVTEKGKDVELRCDPISGHTALYWYRQSLGQGLEFLIYFQGNSAPDKSGLPSDRFSAERTGGSVSTLTIQRTQQEDSAVYLCASSLRTMRAFFGQGTRLTVV.

The chain carries TRBV7-2 and TRBJ2-7; tentatively, D is TRBD2 (5 bases). The CDR3 extends over 15 amino acids. The V end was cut by 7 bases, the J end by 0 bases, with 16 bases between. Germline loops: CDR1 SGHTA, CDR2 FQGNSA. CDR3 nucleotides: TGTGCCAGCACCCCAGAGGGAGTTCTCTCCTACGAGCAGTACTTC. Protein product: CASTPEGVLSYEQYF. Using reference TRBV7-2 and TRBJ2-7 for the parts outside the CDR3, the full variable domain is GAGVSQSPSNKVTEKGKDVELRCDPISGHTALYWYRQSLGQGLEFLIYFQGNSAPDKSGLPSDRFSAERTGGSVSTLTIQRTQQEDSAVYLCASTPEGVLSYEQYFGPGTRLTVT.

This clone has only one observation. The J gene is TRBJ1-1, the V gene TRBV27; a weak D match, TRBD1 (5 bases). The germline V and J ends were trimmed by 6 bases and 13 bases, with 21 bases remaining between them. This CDR3 has 13 residues. Germline V gene lookup returns CDR1 MNHEY and CDR2 SMNVEV (reference sequence). CDR3 loop: CASRAPQRGGVFF. The CDR3 nucleotides are TGTGCCAGCAGGGCCCCGCAGCGAGGAGGGGTTTTCTTT.

V and J are TRBV5-6 and TRBJ2-1, with 12 bases matching TRBD2. CDR3 length: 16 amino acids. Germline V lookup: CDR1 SGHDT, CDR2 YYEEEE. The J segment lost 4 bases and the V segment lost 4 bases, leaving 6 bases of the junction unmatched. The CDR3 DNA sequence: TGTGCCAGCAGCACGCGGACTAGCGGGGTTTACAATGAGCAGTTCTTC. Protein product: CASSTRTSGVYNEQFF.

The genes are TRBV27 and TRBJ2-1; 13 bases line up with TRBD2. Per germline, CDR1 MNHEY and CDR2 SMNVEV (reference sequence). The CDR3 is 12 residues long. The ends lost 5 bases at V and 13 bases at J; junction bases unmatched: 2. The CDR3 DNA is TGTGCCAGCAGTCAGGGACTAGCGGGACAGTTCTTC. Its protein product is CASSQGLAGQFF.

This chain connects TRBV7-6 to TRBJ2-7, with a tentative D call TRBD2 (7 bases). This CDR3 is 15 amino acids long. Germline V CDR1 and CDR2: SGHVS, FNYEAQ. Trimming pared 1 base from V and 3 bases from J, leaving 13 bases between. CDR3 residues: CASSLVQGGNYEQYF. Written as DNA, the CDR3 is TGTGCCAGCAGCTTAGTACAGGGAGGGAACTACGAGCAGTACTTC. The whole variable domain, filled in from reference TRBV7-6 and TRBJ2-7, reads GAGVSQSPRYKVTKRGQDVALRCDPISGHVSLYWYRQALGQGPEFLTYFNYEAQQDKSGLPNDRFSAERPEGSISTLTIQRTEQRDSAMYRCASSLVQGGNYEQYFGPGTRLTVT.

The V call is TRBV5-1, the J call TRBJ2-1; D might be TRBD1 (6 bases). Trimming pared 0 bases from V and 0 bases from J, leaving 10 bases between. CDR3 length: 16 amino acids. The germline gives CDR1 SGHRS, CDR2 YFSETQ. CDR3 sequence reads: CASSLEGDSSYNEQFF. The DNA of the CDR3 is TGCGCCAGCAGCTTGGAGGGGGATAGCTCCTACAATGAGCAGTTCTTC.

V is TRBV7-2 and J is TRBJ2-7; D is uncertain. V was pared by 7 bases and J by 6 bases, with 13 bases between. Per the germline V gene, CDR1 is SGHTA and CDR2 is FQGNSA. This CDR3 region has 12 residues. This CDR3 reads CASTHNTREQYF. CDR3 sequence (DNA): TGTGCCAGCACCCACAACACCCGCGAGCAGTACTTC.

The sample holds many counts of this clone. The chain employs TRBV11-2 and TRBJ2-1; tentative D call: TRBD2 (5 bases). The length of the CDR3 is 15 residues. CDR1 is SGHAT and CDR2 is FQNNGV in the germline V gene. V lost 5 bases to trimming and J lost 9 bases, with 20 bases between them. CDR3 amino acids: CASSARGGYSGEQFF. CDR3 in DNA: TGTGCCAGCAGCGCCCGGGGTGGATACAGTGGTGAGCAGTTCTTC.

The genes are TRBV5-1 and TRBJ2-3; D not resolved. The germline V and J ends were trimmed by 2 bases and 0 bases, with 7 bases remaining between them. The CDR3 runs to 14 residues. The germline gives CDR1 SGHRS, CDR2 YFSETQ. CDR3 bases: TGCGCCAGCAGCTTCTTGAGCAGCACAGATACGCAGTATTTT. It yields the protein CASSFLSSTDTQYF.

The V call is TRBV6-5, the J call TRBJ1-2; 9 nucleotides line up with TRBD1. Germline loops: CDR1 MNHEY, CDR2 SVGAGI. The CDR3 length is 15 residues. Unmatched junction bases numbered 3, after V lost 0 bases and J lost 4 bases. The CDR3 sequence: CASSYSTGGSYGYTF. In nucleotides, the CDR3 is TGTGCCAGCAGTTACTCGACAGGGGGTTCCTATGGCTACACCTTC.

This clone was observed a single time. The chain combines TRBV5-6 with TRBJ1-2; D unclear. The CDR3 extends over 12 amino acids. Germline V gene data show CDR1 as SGHDT and CDR2 as YYEEEE. V was shortened by 4 bases and J by 8 bases, with 12 bases between the two germline ends. The CDR3 DNA reads TGTGCCAGCAGCAGGGAGGTGTGGGGCTACACCTTC. It translates to CASSREVWGYTF.

The CDR3, as DNA: TGCGCCAGCAGCCAAGATTTTCAGGGGGTGCAGCCCCAGCATTTT. It is translated as CASSQDFQGVQPQHF. The gene calls are TRBV4-1 and TRBJ1-5; TRBD1 agrees at 7 bases. CDR3 length: 15 residues. Per the germline V gene, CDR1 is MGHRA and CDR2 is YSYEKL. V lost 0 bases to trimming and J lost 7 bases; unmatched junction nucleotides: 6.

V gene TRBV12-2 combines with J gene TRBJ2-7; TRBD1, the table's D call, was not compared with the DNA. TRBV12-2 is termed a pseudogene. The length of the CDR3 is 17 residues. The CDR3 bases are TGTGCAAGTCGCCTACAGGACAGGACCGACATACCCTACGAGCAGTACTTC. It codes for CASRLQDRTDIPYEQYF.

About this clone: Given a much more abundant clone one base away, this may be a read error. The V call is TRBV5-4, the J call TRBJ2-7; TRBD2 is a possible D gene (6 bases). Germline CDR1 reads SGHNT; CDR2 reads YYREEE (reference sequence). The CDR3 runs 12 residues. The V end lost 3 bases, the J end lost 4 bases, and 8 bases lay between the germline ends. The CDR3 here is CASSSGGYEQYF. DNA of the CDR3: TGTGCCAGCAGCTCCGGGGGTTACGAGCAGTACTTC.

This clone has at least ten counts. The chain carries TRBV5-1 and TRBJ1-6; unclear D gene. CDR1 and CDR2 (germline): SGHRS, YFSETQ. Trimming pared 0 bases from V and 7 bases from J, leaving 11 bases between. The CDR3 runs to 15 residues. CDR3: CASSLVQDGNSPLHF. The CDR3 region has the DNA TGCGCCAGCAGCTTGGTTCAGGACGGGAATTCACCCCTCCACTTT.

This clone has a count of ten or more. This sequence joins TRBV5-6 and TRBJ1-3, with D maybe TRBD1 (5 bases). The CDR3 is 14 amino acids. With 4 bases removed from V and 2 bases from J, the gap between germline ends came to 10 bases. In germline, CDR1 is SGHDT, CDR2 YYEEEE. The CDR3 loop is CASSLQDPGNTIYF. The CDR3 DNA follows: TGTGCCAGCAGCCTACAGGACCCTGGAAACACCATATATTTT.

The chain links TRBV30 to TRBJ2-3; 7 bases align to TRBD2. This CDR3 comprises 16 residues. From germline, CDR1 is GTSNPN and CDR2 SVGIG (reference sequence). The trim removed 5 bases at V and 0 bases at J, leaving 11 bases unmatched. This chain's CDR3 is CAWAAFLAVSTDTQYF. In DNA, the CDR3 is TGTGCCTGGGCCGCTTTTCTAGCGGTGAGCACAGATACGCAGTATTTT.

This chain uses TRBV4-2 with TRBJ2-7; 7 bases match TRBD2. Germline V lookup: CDR1 LGHNA, CDR2 YNFKEQ. The CDR3 length is 12 residues. Trimming removed 0 bases from V and 12 bases from J; junction bases left unmatched: 5. As DNA, the CDR3 is TGTGCCAGCAGCCAAGACACAGCGGGGATGTACTTC. Translation gives CASSQDTAGMYF.

V and J are TRBV19 and TRBJ1-1; no clear D gene. The germline V gene has CDR1 LNHDA and CDR2 SQIVND (reference sequence). The CDR3 totals 15 residues. V was pared by 7 bases and J by 4 bases, with 19 bases between. The chain's CDR3 is CASTGRLGVGTEAFF. In nucleotides, the CDR3 is TGTGCCAGTACCGGGAGGCTTGGTGTGGGCACTGAAGCTTTCTTT.

This clone was found many times. V usage is TRBV18 and J usage is TRBJ2-1; D is possibly TRBD2 (6 bases). The ends were cut back, 6 bases at V and 5 bases at J, with 11 bases in the middle. Looked up from germline, CDR1 is KGHSH and CDR2 is LQKENI. The CDR3 has 13 amino acids. This CDR3 reads CASSPTRNNEQFF. CDR3 in DNA: TGTGCCAGCTCGCCGACTAGGAACAATGAGCAGTTCTTC.

The CDR3 nucleotides are TGTGCCAGCAGCTTGGTGGCAGCTAGCACAGATACGCAGTATTTT. Protein sequence: CASSLVAASTDTQYF. The chain has TRBV5-5 and TRBJ2-3; D gene ambiguous. Between the trimmed V and J ends, which lost 0 bases and 0 bases, there was a span of 8 bases. The length of the CDR3 is 15 residues. The V gene's germline CDR1 is SGHKS and CDR2 YYEKEE (reference sequence).